This TCR beta chain derives from a study of T cells after yellow fever vaccination. Deletions cut 6 bases from V and 9 bases from J, with 18 bases between. This CDR3 contains 14 residues. Generation of TCR cDNA used 5'RACE template switching (which added a universal primer site and UMIs). TCRdb itself ran the 5' RACE reads through MiXCR, one entry per CDR3 protein. This sample has about 60,000 distinct CDR3 sequences, with around 7% found just once. This clonotype was detected only a few times. The V call is TRBV12-3 or TRBV12-4, the J call TRBJ2-1; the D gene is possibly TRBD2 (6 bases). This sequence originates from a man aged 18 to 30 who received the YFV17D yellow fever vaccine. The source material was CD8+ T cells sorted from PBMCs, sampled on the day of the first yellow fever vaccination. CDR3 DNA: TGTGCCAGCAGCCCTAGCGCGGGGCCGGGTGAGCAGTTCTTC. It is translated as CASSPSAGPGEQFF.